What follows is one T cell receptor (beta chain) and its context. This sample is drawn from a study of regulatory T cells in long-lasting Graves disease. V was shortened by 4 bases and J by 6 bases, with 15 bases between the two germline ends. This CDR3 is built from 14 residues. Construction of TCR beta libraries relied on iRepertoire HTBI primers and on Arm-PCR targeting CDR3 regions. TCRdb reprocessed the multiplex PCR reads with MiXCR, giving one entry per CDR3 protein. The profile shows 400,000 to 650,000 distinct CDR3 sequences, about 16% of them singletons. This sample's time point: newly diagnosed GD, antithyroid drugs for less than 3 months. PBMCs provided the RNA from which the TCR library was made. These data are also associated with another study on T cells in Graves' hyperthyroidism and ophthalmopathy.

The gene calls are TRBV12-3 or TRBV12-4 and TRBJ1-1; D is undetermined. The sequences come from peripheral blood mononuclear cells (PBMCs), collected at new diagnosis, from a patient treated with antithyroid drugs. The origin of this receptor is a woman aged 35-65 years with Graves disease. CDR3 in DNA: TGTGCCAGCAGTTACGCTAGCCGGGGTGCTGAAGCTTTCTTT. This codes for CASSYASRGAEAFF.